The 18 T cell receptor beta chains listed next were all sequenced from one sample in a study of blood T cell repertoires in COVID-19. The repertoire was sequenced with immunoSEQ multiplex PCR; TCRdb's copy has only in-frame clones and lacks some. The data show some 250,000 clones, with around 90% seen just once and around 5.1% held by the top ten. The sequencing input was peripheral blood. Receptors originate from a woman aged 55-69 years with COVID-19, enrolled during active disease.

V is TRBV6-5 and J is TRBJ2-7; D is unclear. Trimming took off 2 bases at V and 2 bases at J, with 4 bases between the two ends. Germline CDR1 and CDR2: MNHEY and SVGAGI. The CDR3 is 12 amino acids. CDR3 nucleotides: TGTGCCAGCAGTTACGGCCCCTACGAGCAGTACTTC. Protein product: CASSYGPYEQYF.

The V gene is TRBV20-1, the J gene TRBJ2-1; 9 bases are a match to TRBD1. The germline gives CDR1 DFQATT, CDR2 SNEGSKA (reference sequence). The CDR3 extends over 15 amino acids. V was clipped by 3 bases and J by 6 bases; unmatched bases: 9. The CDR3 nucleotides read TGCAGTGCTAGTCCGGGACAGGGTCGCCTCAATGAGCAGTTCTTC. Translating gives CSASPGQGRLNEQFF.

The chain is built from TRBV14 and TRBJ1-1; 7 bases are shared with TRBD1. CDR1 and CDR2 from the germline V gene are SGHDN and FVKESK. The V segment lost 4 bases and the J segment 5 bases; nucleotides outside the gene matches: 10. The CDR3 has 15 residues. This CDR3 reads CASSPRIQGSTEAFF. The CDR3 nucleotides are TGTGCCAGCAGCCCCAGAATACAGGGGAGTACTGAAGCTTTCTTT.

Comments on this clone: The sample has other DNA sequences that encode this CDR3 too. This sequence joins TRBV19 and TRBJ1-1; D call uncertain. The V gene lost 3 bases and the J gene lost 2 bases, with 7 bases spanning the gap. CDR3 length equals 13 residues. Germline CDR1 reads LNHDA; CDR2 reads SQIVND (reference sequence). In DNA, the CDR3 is TGTGCCAGTAGTATCAACAGAAACACTGAAGCTTTCTTT. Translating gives CASSINRNTEAFF.

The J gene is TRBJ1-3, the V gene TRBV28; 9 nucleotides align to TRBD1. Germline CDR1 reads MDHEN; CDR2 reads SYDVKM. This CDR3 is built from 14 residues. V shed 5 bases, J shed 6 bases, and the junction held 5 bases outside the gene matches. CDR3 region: CASSKTGGLNTIYF. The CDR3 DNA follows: TGTGCCAGCAGTAAAACAGGGGGCCTAAACACCATATATTTT. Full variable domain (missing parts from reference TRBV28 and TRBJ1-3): DVKVTQSSRYLVKRTGEKVFLECVQDMDHENMFWYRQDPGLGLRLIYFSYDVKMKEKGDIPEGYSVSREKKERFSLILESASTNQTSMYLCASSKTGGLNTIYFGEGSWLTVV.

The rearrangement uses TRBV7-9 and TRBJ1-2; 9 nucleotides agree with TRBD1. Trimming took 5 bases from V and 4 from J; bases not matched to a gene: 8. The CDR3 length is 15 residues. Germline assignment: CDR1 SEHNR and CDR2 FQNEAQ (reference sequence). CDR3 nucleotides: TGTGCCAGCAGCCCGGGGACAGGGAACCGCTATGGCTACACCTTC. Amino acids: CASSPGTGNRYGYTF.

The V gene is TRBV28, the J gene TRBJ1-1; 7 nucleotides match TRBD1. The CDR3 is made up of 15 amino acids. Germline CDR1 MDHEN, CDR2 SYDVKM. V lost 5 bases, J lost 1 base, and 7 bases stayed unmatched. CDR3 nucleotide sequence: TGTGCCAGCAGTCCGTTGACAGGGAGGAACACTGAAGCTTTCTTT. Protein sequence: CASSPLTGRNTEAFF.

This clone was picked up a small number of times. The CDR3 reads CASASGGRVTEAFF. The CDR3 DNA reads TGTGCCAGCGCCTCGGGGGGGCGGGTAACTGAAGCTTTCTTT. The chain links TRBV5-4 to TRBJ1-1, with TRBD1 as a possible D gene (6 bases). Trimming left V 7 bases short and J 5 bases short, with 18 bases between. CDR3 length equals 14 residues. The germline V gene has CDR1 SGHNT and CDR2 YYREEE (reference sequence).

CDR3 nucleotide sequence: TGTGCCAGCAGCTTGACAGGGATTGGTTCACCCCTCCACTTT. Its protein product is CASSLTGIGSPLHF. V gene TRBV6-5 combines with J gene TRBJ1-6, with 7 bases identical to TRBD1. Germline CDR1 is MNHEY and CDR2 is SVGAGI. This CDR3 comprises 14 residues. J was trimmed by 9 bases and V by 6 bases; bases with no gene match: 8.

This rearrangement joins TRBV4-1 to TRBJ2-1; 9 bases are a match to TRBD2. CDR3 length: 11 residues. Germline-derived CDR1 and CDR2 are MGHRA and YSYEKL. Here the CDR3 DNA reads TGCGCTGCGGGAGGGCCGGATGAGCAGTTCTTC. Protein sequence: CAAGGPDEQFF.

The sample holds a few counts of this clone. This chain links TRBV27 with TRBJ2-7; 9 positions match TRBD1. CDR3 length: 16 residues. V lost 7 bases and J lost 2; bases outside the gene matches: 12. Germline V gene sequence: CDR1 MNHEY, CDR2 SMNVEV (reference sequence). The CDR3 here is CASTPRQGGIAYEQYF. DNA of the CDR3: TGTGCCAGCACACCACGACAGGGGGGGATCGCCTACGAGCAGTACTTC.

The chain's CDR3 is CASSRQAYGYTF. DNA for the CDR3: TGTGCCAGCAGCCGACAGGCCTATGGCTACACCTTC. This sequence joins TRBV7-2 and TRBJ1-2, with D maybe TRBD1 (6 bases). The V gene's germline CDR1 is SGHTA and CDR2 FQGNSA. The V gene lost 5 bases and the J gene lost 4 bases, with 8 bases spanning the gap. This CDR3 comprises 12 residues.

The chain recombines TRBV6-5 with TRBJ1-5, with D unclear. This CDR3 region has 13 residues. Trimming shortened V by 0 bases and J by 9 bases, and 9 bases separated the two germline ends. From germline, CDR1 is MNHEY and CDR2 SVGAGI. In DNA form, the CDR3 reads TGTGCCAGCAGTTACTCGGTCGGGTGGCCCCAGCATTTT. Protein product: CASSYSVGWPQHF.

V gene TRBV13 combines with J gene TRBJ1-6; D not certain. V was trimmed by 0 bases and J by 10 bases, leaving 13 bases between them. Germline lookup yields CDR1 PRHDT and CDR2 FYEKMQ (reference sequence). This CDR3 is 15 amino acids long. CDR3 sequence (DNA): TGTGCCAGCAGCTTAGGCGGGAGGGCAGACTCACCCCTCCACTTT. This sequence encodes CASSLGGRADSPLHF.

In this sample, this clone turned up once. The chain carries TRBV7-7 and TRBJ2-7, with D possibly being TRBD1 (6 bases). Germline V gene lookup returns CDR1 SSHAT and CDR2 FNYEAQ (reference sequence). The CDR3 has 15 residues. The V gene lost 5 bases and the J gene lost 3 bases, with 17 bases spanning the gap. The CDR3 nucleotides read TGTGCCAGCAGCCCCCAGGTTTCAGGGGTCTACGAGCAGTACTTC. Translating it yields CASSPQVSGVYEQYF.

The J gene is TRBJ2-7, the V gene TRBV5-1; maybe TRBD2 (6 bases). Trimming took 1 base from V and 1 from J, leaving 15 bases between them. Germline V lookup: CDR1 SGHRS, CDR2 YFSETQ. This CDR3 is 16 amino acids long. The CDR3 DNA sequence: TGCGCCAGCAGCTTGAATTGGGAGGTGGGGTCCTACGAGCAGTACTTC. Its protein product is CASSLNWEVGSYEQYF.

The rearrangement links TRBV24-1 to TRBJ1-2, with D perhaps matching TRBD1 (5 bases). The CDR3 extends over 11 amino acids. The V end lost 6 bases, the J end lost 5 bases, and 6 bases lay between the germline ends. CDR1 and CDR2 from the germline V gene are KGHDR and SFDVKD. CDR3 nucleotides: TGTGCCACCAGTACAGGTTATGGCTACACCTTC. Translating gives CATSTGYGYTF.

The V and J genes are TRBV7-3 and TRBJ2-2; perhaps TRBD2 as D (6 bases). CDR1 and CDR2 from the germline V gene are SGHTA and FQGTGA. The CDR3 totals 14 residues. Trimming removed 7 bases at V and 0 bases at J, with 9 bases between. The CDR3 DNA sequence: TGTGCCAGCAAAACTAGCACGAACACCGGGGAGCTGTTTTTT. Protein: CASKTSTNTGELFF.